Below, 10 T cell receptor beta chains from the same sample are listed, as sequenced in a study of identifying expanded T cells in peripheral blood. The assay was immunoSEQ multiplex PCR, and TCRdb's table has in-frame clones only and misses some. The sample holds around 81,000 clones, around 84% seen once. The sequencing input was blood. Every receptor here comes from a person aged 18 to 75 in good health.

The chain couples TRBV7-9 to TRBJ1-4, with 9 bases lining up with TRBD1. After removal of 0 bases from V and 8 bases from J, the junction contained 4 bases not matched to a gene. Germline values: CDR1 SEHNR, CDR2 FQNEAQ (reference sequence). CDR3 size: 15 residues. CDR3: CASSLAWDREEKLFF. DNA of the CDR3: TGTGCCAGCAGCTTAGCTTGGGACAGGGAAGAAAAACTGTTTTTT.

V usage is TRBV5-8 and J usage is TRBJ1-5; no definite D call. Deletions cut 4 bases from V and 7 bases from J, with 9 bases between. Germline CDR1 and CDR2: SGHTS and YDEGEE. This CDR3 has 12 amino acids. The CDR3 protein is CASSAYTQPQHF. The CDR3 nucleotides are TGTGCCAGCAGCGCTTATACACAGCCCCAGCATTTT.

This chain links TRBV14 with TRBJ1-1, with D hard to call. CDR1 and CDR2 (germline): SGHDN, FVKESK. With 0 bases removed from V and 2 bases from J, the gap between germline ends came to 13 bases. This CDR3 is built from 16 residues. This chain's CDR3 is CASSQDLGGTNTEAFF. CDR3 nucleotide sequence: TGTGCCAGCAGCCAAGATCTGGGAGGCACCAACACTGAAGCTTTCTTT.

The chain couples TRBV10-1 to TRBJ1-2, with D perhaps matching TRBD1 (5 bases). Germline assignment: CDR1 WNHNN and CDR2 SYGVQD (reference sequence). The length of the CDR3 is 12 residues. Trimming shortened V by 11 bases and J by 5 bases, and 15 bases separated the two germline ends. CDR3 nucleotides: TGCGCCCGGATAACAGGCAAATATGGCTACACCTTC. Encoded protein: CARITGKYGYTF.

The genes are TRBV27 and TRBJ2-7; the D gene could be TRBD1 or TRBD2 (5 bases each). CDR3 length: 13 residues. Germline assignment: CDR1 MNHEY and CDR2 SMNVEV (reference sequence). Deletions cut 7 bases from V and 3 bases from J, with 13 bases between. This CDR3 is CASKGDAGYEQYF. CDR3 in DNA: TGTGCCAGCAAAGGGGACGCTGGCTACGAGCAGTACTTC.

DNA for the CDR3: TGTGCCTGGGGTCTCTATGGCTACACCTTC. Its translation is CAWGLYGYTF. V usage is TRBV30 and J usage is TRBJ1-2; D ambiguous. This CDR3 region has 10 residues. The V gene lost 5 bases and the J gene lost 4 bases, with 5 bases spanning the gap. Looked up from germline, CDR1 is GTSNPN and CDR2 is SVGIG (reference sequence).

The gene calls are TRBV6-5 and TRBJ1-6, with D unclear. Trimming left V 4 bases short and J 7 bases short, with 14 bases between. There are 15 residues in the CDR3. Germline-derived CDR1 and CDR2 are MNHEY and SVGAGI. The CDR3 bases are TGTGCCAGCAGTTCTGCTGACGATGGAAATTCACCCCTCCACTTT. Its translation is CASSSADDGNSPLHF.

The rearrangement joins TRBV6-1 to TRBJ2-5; possibly TRBD1 or TRBD2 for D (6 bases each). The germline V gene has CDR1 MNHNS and CDR2 SASEGT. CDR3 size: 16 residues. V was pared by 3 bases and J by 0 bases, with 14 bases between. The CDR3 is CASSDPGGSYQETQYF. The CDR3 DNA follows: TGTGCCAGCAGTGACCCCGGGGGCTCGTACCAAGAGACCCAGTACTTC.

Worth noting for this clone: One junction end does not reproduce the germline sequence, and a read error may be involved. The chain joins TRBV7-2 to TRBJ1-2; the D gene is possibly TRBD1 (6 bases). The CDR3 loop spans 12 amino acids. The V gene's germline CDR1 is SGHTA and CDR2 FQGNSA. For the CDR3, the DNA is TGTGCCAGCAGCCTAGCAGGGGTAGGCTACACCTTC. Translation gives CASSLAGVGYTF.

The chain joins TRBV7-3 to TRBJ1-2, with 9 bases aligning to TRBD1. J lost 6 bases, V lost 2 bases, and 10 bases had no gene match. This CDR3 spans 16 amino acids. Germline lookup yields CDR1 SGHTA and CDR2 FQGTGA. The CDR3 nucleotides read TGTGCCAGCAGCTTAGGGGGGACAGGGCCGCTTGATGGCTACACCTTC. It is translated as CASSLGGTGPLDGYTF.